This T cell receptor beta chain is drawn from a study of cytomegalovirus exposure and HLA in healthy donors. General study results and limits: No immune exposure information besides CMV serostatus was available. The authors later found HLA-associated TCR beta chains more clonally expanded than equally common others.

CDR3 size: 14 residues. With 5 bases clipped from V and 6 bases from J, the junction kept 7 bases outside the gene matches. Germline V gives CDR1 LNHDA, CDR2 SQIVND (reference sequence). The study ran its PCR with 60 Vbeta and 13 Jbeta primers. Here immunoSEQ multiplex PCR was the method, and the copy in TCRdb shows in-frame clones only, minus some. The table has 140,000 to 150,000 clones, about two thirds seen once. There are a few counts of this clone. The antigen remains unidentified. What was sequenced was PBMCs. The rearrangement uses TRBV19 and TRBJ2-7; 10 bases line up with TRBD1. The receptor was derived from a man in his forties in good health and CMV-seronegative. CDR3 loop: CASSFRQGAREQYF. As DNA, the CDR3 is TGTGCCAGTAGTTTCAGACAGGGGGCTCGCGAGCAGTACTTC. Full variable domain (remainder filled in from reference TRBV19 and TRBJ2-7): DGGITQSPKYLFRKEGQNVTLSCEQNLNHDAMYWYRQDPGQGLRLIYYSQIVNDFQKGDIAEGYSVSREKKESFPLTVTSAQKNPTAFYLCASSFRQGAREQYFGPGTRLTVT.